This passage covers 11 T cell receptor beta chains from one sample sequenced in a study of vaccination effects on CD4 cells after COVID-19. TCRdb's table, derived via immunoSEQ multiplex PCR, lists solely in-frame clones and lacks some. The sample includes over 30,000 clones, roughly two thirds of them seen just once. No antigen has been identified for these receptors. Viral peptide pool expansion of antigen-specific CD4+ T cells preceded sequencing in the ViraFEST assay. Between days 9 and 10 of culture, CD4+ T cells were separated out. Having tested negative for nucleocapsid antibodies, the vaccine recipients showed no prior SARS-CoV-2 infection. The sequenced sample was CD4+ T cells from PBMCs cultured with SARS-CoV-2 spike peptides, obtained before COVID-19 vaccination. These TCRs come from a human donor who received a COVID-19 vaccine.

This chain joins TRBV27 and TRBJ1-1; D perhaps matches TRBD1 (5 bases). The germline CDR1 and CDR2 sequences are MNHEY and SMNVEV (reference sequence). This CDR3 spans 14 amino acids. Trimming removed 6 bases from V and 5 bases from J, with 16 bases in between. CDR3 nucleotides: TGTGCCAGCAGCTACACGGCAAAGGGGACTGAAGCTTTCTTT. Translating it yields CASSYTAKGTEAFF.

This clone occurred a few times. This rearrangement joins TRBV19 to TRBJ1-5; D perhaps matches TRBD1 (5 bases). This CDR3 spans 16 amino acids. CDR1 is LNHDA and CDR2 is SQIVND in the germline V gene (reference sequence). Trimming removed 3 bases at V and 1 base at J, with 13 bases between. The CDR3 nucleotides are TGTGCCAGTAGTATTCTCGGGGGAGGCAGCAATCAGCCCCAGCATTTT. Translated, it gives CASSILGGGSNQPQHF.

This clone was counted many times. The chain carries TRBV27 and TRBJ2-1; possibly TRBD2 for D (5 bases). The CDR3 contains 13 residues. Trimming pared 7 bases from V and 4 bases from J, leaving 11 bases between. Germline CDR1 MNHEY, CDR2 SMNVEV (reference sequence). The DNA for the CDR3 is TGTGCCAGCAAGAGCGGAAATTACAATGAGCAGTTCTTC. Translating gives CASKSGNYNEQFF.

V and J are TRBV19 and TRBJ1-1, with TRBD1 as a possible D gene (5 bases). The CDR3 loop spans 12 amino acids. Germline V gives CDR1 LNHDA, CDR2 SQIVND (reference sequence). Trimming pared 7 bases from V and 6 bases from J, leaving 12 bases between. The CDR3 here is CASNLPGPEAFF. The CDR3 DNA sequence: TGTGCCAGTAATCTTCCGGGACCTGAAGCTTTCTTT.

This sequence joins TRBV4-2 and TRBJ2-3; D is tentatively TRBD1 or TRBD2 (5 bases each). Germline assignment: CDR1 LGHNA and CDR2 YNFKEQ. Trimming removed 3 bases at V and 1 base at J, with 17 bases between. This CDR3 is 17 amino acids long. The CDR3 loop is CASSQAWDRRGTDTQYF. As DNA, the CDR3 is TGTGCCAGCAGCCAGGCCTGGGACCGCCGGGGCACAGATACGCAGTATTTT.

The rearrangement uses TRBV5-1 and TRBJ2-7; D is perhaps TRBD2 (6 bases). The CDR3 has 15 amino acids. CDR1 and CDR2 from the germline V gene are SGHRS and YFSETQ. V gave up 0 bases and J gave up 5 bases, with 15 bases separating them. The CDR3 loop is CASSLVASELNEQYF. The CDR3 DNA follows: TGCGCCAGCAGCTTGGTGGCTAGCGAGTTGAACGAGCAGTACTTC. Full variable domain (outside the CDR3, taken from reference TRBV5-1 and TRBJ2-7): KAGVTQTPRYLIKTRGQQVTLSCSPISGHRSVSWYQQTPGQGLQFLFEYFSETQRNKGNFPGRFSGRQFSNSRSEMNVSTLELGDSALYLCASSLVASELNEQYFGPGTRLTVT.

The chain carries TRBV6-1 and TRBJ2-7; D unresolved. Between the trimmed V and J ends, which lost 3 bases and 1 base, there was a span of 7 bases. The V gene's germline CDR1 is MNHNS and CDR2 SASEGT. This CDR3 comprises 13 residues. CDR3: CASSDEWSYEQYF. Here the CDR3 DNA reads TGTGCCAGCAGTGATGAGTGGTCCTACGAGCAGTACTTC.

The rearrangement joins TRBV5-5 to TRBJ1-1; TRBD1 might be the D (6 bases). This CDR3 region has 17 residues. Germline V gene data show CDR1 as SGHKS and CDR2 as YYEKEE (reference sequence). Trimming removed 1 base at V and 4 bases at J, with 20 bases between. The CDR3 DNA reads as TGTGCCAGCAGCTTGTCGGGCTGGACTTCCAGGGGCACTGAAGCTTTCTTT. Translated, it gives CASSLSGWTSRGTEAFF.

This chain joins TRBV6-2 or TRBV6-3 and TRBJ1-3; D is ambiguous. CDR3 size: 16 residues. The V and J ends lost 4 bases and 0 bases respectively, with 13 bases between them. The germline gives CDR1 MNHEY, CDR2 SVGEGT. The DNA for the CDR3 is TGTGCCAGCAGTTTGACCGGCCAGAGCTCTGGAAACACCATATATTTT. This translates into CASSLTGQSSGNTIYF.

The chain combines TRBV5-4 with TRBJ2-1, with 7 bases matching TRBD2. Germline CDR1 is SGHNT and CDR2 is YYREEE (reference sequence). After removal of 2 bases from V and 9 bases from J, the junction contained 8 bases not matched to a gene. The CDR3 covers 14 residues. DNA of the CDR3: TGTGCCAGCAGCTTAGGTGGCGGGAGCGCTGAGCAGTTCTTC. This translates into CASSLGGGSAEQFF.

The CDR3 DNA reads as TGTGCCACCAGCAGAGAAGTCATCACCGACGACAATGAGCAGTTCTTC. The encoded protein is CATSREVITDDNEQFF. This chain joins TRBV15 and TRBJ2-1; D is uncertain. Trimming pared 0 bases from V and 5 bases from J, leaving 14 bases between. Germline assignment: CDR1 LNHNV and CDR2 YYDKDF (reference sequence). The CDR3 spans 16 residues.